This T cell receptor (beta chain) is from a study of human thymus T cells. Points from the study as a whole: Apparent bias marked the V and J gene usage of thymic and blood repertoires. Reports from related research described highly overlapping thymic repertoires among unrelated individuals.

Trimming removed 3 bases from V and 0 bases from J; junction bases left unmatched: 7. The CDR3 covers 16 residues. Germline CDR1 reads GTSNPN; CDR2 reads SVGIG (reference sequence). Clones were sequenced by immunoSEQ multiplex PCR, and TCRdb holds only the in-frame ones, with some missing. This sample has roughly 120,000 clones, with around 94% found just once. The source of the thymus tissue was resections taken during corrective heart surgery. Corrective surgery for congenital heart defects was being performed on the healthy Finnish infants who were the donors. About this clone itself: What it binds is not known.

The TCR was taken from a boy less than two years old with a congenital heart defect but otherwise immunologically healthy. The sequenced sample consisted of thymus tissue. The chain carries TRBV30 and TRBJ2-1, with 8 bases lining up with TRBD2. CDR3 protein: CAWRERAGDSYNEQFF. Written as DNA, the CDR3 is TGTGCCTGGAGGGAAAGAGCGGGGGACTCCTACAATGAGCAGTTCTTC.